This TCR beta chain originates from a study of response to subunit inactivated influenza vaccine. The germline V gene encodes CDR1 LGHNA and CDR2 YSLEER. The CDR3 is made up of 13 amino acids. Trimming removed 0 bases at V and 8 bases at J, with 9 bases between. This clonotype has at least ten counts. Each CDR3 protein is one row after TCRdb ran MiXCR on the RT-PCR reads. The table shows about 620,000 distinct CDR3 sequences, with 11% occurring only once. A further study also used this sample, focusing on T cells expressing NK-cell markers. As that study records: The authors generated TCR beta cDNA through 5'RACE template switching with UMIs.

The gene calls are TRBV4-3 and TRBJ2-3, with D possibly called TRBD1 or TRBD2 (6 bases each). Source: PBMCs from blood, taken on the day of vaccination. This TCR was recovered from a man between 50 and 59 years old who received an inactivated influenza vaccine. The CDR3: CASSQEGGRTQYF. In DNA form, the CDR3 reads TGCGCCAGCAGCCAAGAGGGGGGCCGTACGCAGTATTTT.